What follows describes a single T cell receptor beta chain. The data were obtained in a study of T cells in tuberculosis. The overall study: The T cells targeted glucose monomycolate, a mycobacterial lipid, via CD1B. IGRA-negative adolescents, IGRA-positive adolescents with latent tuberculosis and adults with active tuberculosis formed this South African cohort.

This table comes from immunoSEQ multiplex PCR, and its TCRdb copy is limited to in-frame clones, with some not included. The sample has over 25,000 clones; under 95% are singletons. Germline V gene sequence: CDR1 MGHDK, CDR2 SYGVNS. V gave up 4 bases and J gave up 1 base; unmatched junction bases: 6. This CDR3 spans 17 amino acids. Sample time point: new active TB diagnosis, blood taken before or within 7 days of starting treatment. Active tuberculosis patients were new diagnoses, HIV-seronegative, South African, and aged 18 years or older. The clonotype comes from an adult with tuberculosis. This chain connects TRBV25-1 to TRBJ2-5; 13 nucleotides agree with TRBD2. Sequenced here: PBMCs, sampled at tuberculosis diagnosis. The chain's CDR3 is CASSARLAGGLQETQYF. The CDR3, as DNA: TGTGCCAGCAGTGCCCGACTAGCGGGGGGACTCCAAGAGACCCAGTACTTC.